The 21 T cell receptor beta chains listed next were all sequenced from one sample in a study of glioma-infiltrating T cells. Using RNA template, CDR3s of TCR alpha and beta were amplified with iRepertoire arm-PCR. TCRdb re-derived calls from the multiplex PCR reads in MiXCR, one entry per CDR3 protein. The table includes roughly 120,000 distinct CDR3 sequences, about 23% detected once. Sequences were obtained from glioma tissue, nonneoplastic brain tissue, or PBMCs (not recorded which). Source of these receptors: a human donor with low-grade glioma or glioblastoma, undergoing nonglioma brain surgery, or in good health (not recorded which).

This clonotype occurred many times. This chain joins TRBV4-1 and TRBJ2-1; no firm D call. V was cut by 11 bases and J by 4 bases, with 12 bases left in between. CDR1 MGHRA and CDR2 YSYEKL come from the germline V gene. This CDR3 has 12 residues. In nucleotides, the CDR3 is TGCGCCCCCGAAGGCTATTACAATGAGCAGTTCTTC. Translated: CAPEGYYNEQFF.

The J gene is TRBJ2-3, the V gene TRBV12-3 or TRBV12-4; D may be TRBD2 (5 bases). There are 17 residues in the CDR3. Trimming left V 7 bases short and J 1 base short, with 21 bases between. Written as DNA, the CDR3 is TGTGCCAGCATCCCGGGGAGCGGACCTCCCGGCACAGATACGCAGTATTTT. It is translated as CASIPGSGPPGTDTQYF.

Many counts were recorded for this clonotype. The chain uses TRBV4-3 and TRBJ2-5, with D tentatively TRBD2 (6 bases). Trimming pared 1 base from V and 5 bases from J, leaving 20 bases between. Germline V gene data show CDR1 as LGHNA and CDR2 as YSLEER. This CDR3 region has 17 residues. CDR3 DNA sequence: TGCGCCAGCAGCCAAGGGGCGATAGGGAACGCGGGGGAGACCCAGTACTTC. It encodes CASSQGAIGNAGETQYF.

This clonotype was counted ten times or more. The gene calls are TRBV15 and TRBJ1-6; D is perhaps TRBD1 (6 bases). Germline CDR1 reads LNHNV; CDR2 reads YYDKDF (reference sequence). The length of the CDR3 is 17 residues. Trimming removed 3 bases from V and 0 bases from J, with 12 bases in between. CDR3 sequence (DNA): TGTGCCACCAGCAGCGACAGGCTTAGCTCCTATAATTCACCCCTCCACTTT. This codes for CATSSDRLSSYNSPLHF. Combining the CDR3 with reference TRBV15 and TRBJ1-6 gives the whole variable domain DAMVIQNPRYQVTQFGKPVTLSCSQTLNHNVMYWYQQKSSQAPKLLFHYYDKDFNNEADTPDNFQSRRPNTSFCFLDIRSPGLGDTAMYLCATSSDRLSSYNSPLHFGNGTRLTVT.

Regarding this clonotype: A read error may produce the germline difference seen at one junction end. The chain links TRBV6-6 to TRBJ2-7, with D unclear. This CDR3 is 16 amino acids long. Germline V gene data show CDR1 as MNHNY and CDR2 as SVGAGI (reference sequence). The CDR3 loop reads CASSYSAVGFTYEQYF. For the CDR3, the DNA is TGTGCCAGCAGTTACTCGGCGGTAGGCTTTACCTACGAGCAGTACTTT.

This clonotype occurred many times. V usage is TRBV6-1 and J usage is TRBJ1-5; D possibly corresponds to TRBD1 (6 bases). Germline loops: CDR1 MNHNS, CDR2 SASEGT. V was trimmed by 9 bases and J by 7 bases, leaving 16 bases between them. This CDR3 region has 13 residues. The CDR3 is CASVRQVEQPQHF. In nucleotides, the CDR3 is TGTGCCAGTGTCAGACAGGTGGAGCAGCCCCAGCATTTT.

This clonotype has ten or more counts. The V and J genes are TRBV4-1 and TRBJ2-2, with TRBD1 matching over 7 bases. V dropped 0 bases and J dropped 7; count of bases not matched to a gene: 8. CDR1 and CDR2 (germline): MGHRA, YSYEKL. The CDR3 totals 16 residues. The DNA for the CDR3 is TGCGCCAGCAGCCAAGATACGGGACAGATCTACGGGGAGCTGTTTTTT. Translating gives CASSQDTGQIYGELFF.

The sample holds one count of this clonotype. A much larger clone differs by one base, so this may be a read error. This chain joins TRBV6-8 and TRBJ1-3; D gene ambiguous. The germline CDR1 and CDR2 sequences are MNHGY and SAAAGT. This CDR3 has 15 residues. As DNA, the CDR3 is TGTGCCAGCAGTTACTCACACGGGTCTGGAACCACCATATATTTT. Translating gives CASSYSHGSGTTIYF.

The V gene is TRBV2, the J gene TRBJ1-6; D remains unclear. This CDR3 has 14 residues. Germline CDR1 SNHLY, CDR2 FYNNEI. With 4 bases removed from V and 9 bases from J, the gap between germline ends came to 13 bases. This CDR3 is CASSAKGFSSPLHF. The CDR3 DNA reads as TGTGCCAGCAGTGCAAAAGGGTTCAGTTCACCCCTCCACTTT.

This clonotype was seen repeatedly, ten times or more. The chain joins TRBV7-2 to TRBJ2-3; TRBD1 aligns across 9 bases. The V gene's germline CDR1 is SGHTA and CDR2 FQGNSA. The V segment lost 4 bases and the J segment 3 bases; nucleotides outside the gene matches: 5. This CDR3 comprises 15 residues. The CDR3 DNA reads as TGTGCCAGCAGCTCCGGACAGGGGAGGACAGATACGCAGTATTTT. This translates into CASSSGQGRTDTQYF.

This clonotype was detected only a few times. The chain is built from TRBV5-1 and TRBJ2-1; 7 nucleotides align to TRBD2. The CDR3 has 16 residues. Germline V lookup: CDR1 SGHRS, CDR2 YFSETQ. The J segment lost 3 bases and the V segment lost 4 bases, leaving 10 bases of the junction unmatched. The CDR3 coding sequence is TGCGCCAGCAGCAGAAAAAGCGGGGACGACTACAATGAGCAGTTCTTC. Protein: CASSRKSGDDYNEQFF.

V and J are TRBV27 and TRBJ2-1, with 8 bases identical to TRBD2. Gene TRBJ2-7 matches the end of the DNA better, so the J call may be wrong. The CDR3 is 15 amino acids. Germline CDR1 reads MNHEY; CDR2 reads SMNVEV (reference sequence). In DNA, the CDR3 is TGTGCCAGCAGTTTTACTAGCGGTGGGCCCTACGAGCAGTACTTC. It yields the protein CASSFTSGGPYEQYF.

This clonotype has at least ten counts. The rearrangement uses TRBV5-6 and TRBJ2-1, with 10 bases fitting TRBD2. The V gene end was trimmed by 4 bases and the J gene end by 9 bases; junction bases not matched to a gene: 10. The germline gives CDR1 SGHDT, CDR2 YYEEEE. The CDR3 is 15 residues long. CDR3 amino acids: CASSLLSSGSSEQFF. The CDR3 coding sequence is TGTGCCAGCAGCCTACTCTCTAGCGGGAGTAGTGAGCAGTTCTTC. Together with reference TRBV5-6 and TRBJ2-1, the CDR3 gives the full variable domain: DAGVTQSPTHLIKTRGQQVTLRCSPKSGHDTVSWYQQALGQGPQFIFQYYEEEERQRGNFPDRFSGHQFPNYSSELNVNALLLGDSALYLCASSLLSSGSSEQFFGPGTRLTVL.

The genes are TRBV29-1 and TRBJ2-2; D may be TRBD1 or TRBD2 (6 bases each). This CDR3 region has 12 residues. The germline CDR1 and CDR2 sequences are SQVTM and ANQGSEA. V lost 4 bases and J 11 bases, leaving 14 bases between the germline ends. CDR3 sequence (DNA): TGCAGCGTTGTACCCGGAGGGGGAGAGCTGTTTTTT. Residues: CSVVPGGGELFF.

With respect to this clonotype: A read error may explain this, as a much larger clone is one base away. V usage is TRBV19 and J usage is TRBJ2-1; 8 bases match TRBD2. The CDR3 runs to 17 residues. V lost 8 bases and J lost 0; bases outside the gene matches: 12. Germline V CDR1 and CDR2: LNHDA, SQIVND (reference sequence). CDR3 DNA sequence: TGTGCCAGTGGCTGGACTAGCACGCTGAGCTCCTACAATGAGCAGTTCTTC. Protein product: CASGWTSTLSSYNEQFF.

As regards this clonotype: A read error may explain this, as a much larger clone is one base away. The chain couples TRBV7-2 to TRBJ1-2, with 7 bases identical to TRBD1. V gave up 8 bases and J gave up 6 bases; unmatched junction bases: 6. Germline lookup yields CDR1 SGHTA and CDR2 FQGNSA. The CDR3 sequence is 12 residues long. CDR3 DNA: TGTGCCAGCCGCGCAGACAGGGATGGCTACACCTTC. Amino acids: CASRADRDGYTF.

This clonotype was picked up many times. CDR3 bases: TGTGCCAGCAGTGGACGGACAGGAACCTATGGCTACACCTTC. Residues: CASSGRTGTYGYTF. J is TRBJ1-2 and V is TRBV2, with 7 bases identical to TRBD1. V lost 4 bases and J lost 4; bases outside the gene matches: 6. Germline CDR1 and CDR2: SNHLY and FYNNEI. This CDR3 is built from 14 residues.

This clonotype appeared many times. The V gene is TRBV6-1, the J gene TRBJ2-3; D may be TRBD2 (5 bases). CDR3 length: 14 residues. Germline loops: CDR1 MNHNS, CDR2 SASEGT. Trimming removed 6 bases at V and 1 base at J, with 11 bases between. Here the CDR3 DNA reads TGTGCCAGCAGCCGGAGGAGAGGCACAGATACGCAGTATTTT. It specifies CASSRRRGTDTQYF.

This clonotype has a handful of counts. The V call is TRBV7-9, the J call TRBJ2-1; 7 bases are shared with TRBD2. This CDR3 has 15 residues. CDR1 and CDR2 from the germline V gene are SEHNR and FQNEAQ (reference sequence). After removal of 3 bases from V and 4 bases from J, the junction contained 6 bases not matched to a gene. The CDR3 region is CASSFVSGRYNEQFF. CDR3 sequence (DNA): TGTGCCAGCAGCTTCGTTAGCGGGCGATACAATGAGCAGTTCTTC.

This clonotype came up once. This may be a read error: a much more frequent sequence differs by one nucleotide. The conserved final phenylalanine or tryptophan is absent from the CDR3, which likely points to a read error. V is TRBV12-3 or TRBV12-4 and J is TRBJ2-7; a weak D match, TRBD1 (8 bases). Trimming removed 6 bases from V and 6 bases from J, with 15 bases in between. CDR3 length: 13 residues. In nucleotides, the CDR3 is TGTGCCAGCAGGACACAGGGGGGGAGCGAGCAGTACCTC. Protein sequence: CASRTQGGSEQYL.

This clonotype was seen ten or more times. The gene calls are TRBV2 and TRBJ1-4; D not certain. Trimming shortened V by 7 bases and J by 8 bases, and 11 bases separated the two germline ends. This CDR3 comprises 12 residues. Germline V gene data show CDR1 as SNHLY and CDR2 as FYNNEI. The CDR3 reads CASTQIGEKLFF. As DNA, the CDR3 is TGTGCCAGCACTCAAATAGGAGAAAAACTGTTTTTT.